The clone carrying this T cell receptor (beta chain) was detected once. What it binds is not known. The sample is drawn from a study of T cell clones after liver transplantation. CDR3 size: 15 residues. V lost 4 bases, J lost 0 bases, and 13 bases lay in between. Germline V gene data show CDR1 as MDHEN and CDR2 as SYDVKM. The assay was immunoSEQ multiplex PCR, and TCRdb's table has in-frame clones only and misses some. Of approximately 55,000 clones listed, 55% to 85% were seen once; the top ten hold 9.5% to 10%. General observations from the study: Graft donor-reactive T cells may have migrated into the graft rather than being deleted. Low donor cell numbers restricted donor-reactive repertoire measurement in a couple of subjects.

The sequenced sample was CD4+ T cells from blood, obtained 52 to 60 months after liver transplant. The clonotype was recovered from a human patient who received a liver transplant. The graft donor may be the source of some T cells. This chain uses TRBV28 with TRBJ2-7; possibly TRBD2 for D (5 bases). In nucleotides, the CDR3 is TGTGCCAGCAGTTCCGCGGGCACCCGCTCCTACGAGCAGTACTTC. Encoded protein: CASSSAGTRSYEQYF.